The 21 T cell receptor beta chains in this list originate from one sample, sequenced in a study of blood T cell repertoires in COVID-19. Sequencing used immunoSEQ multiplex PCR; TCRdb keeps in-frame clones, though not all of them. Of 140,000 to 150,000 clones in the sample, 80% were seen once. Source material: peripheral blood. Receptors originate from a woman between 50 and 59 years old with acute or convalescent COVID-19.

The V gene is TRBV19, the J gene TRBJ2-2, with 12 bases fitting TRBD1. V lost 7 bases and J lost 7; bases outside the gene matches: 7. The CDR3 has 15 amino acids. In germline, CDR1 is LNHDA, CDR2 SQIVND (reference sequence). In DNA, the CDR3 is TGTGCCAGTATTGTGGGACAGGGGGCTGGCGGGGAGCTGTTTTTT. Amino acid sequence: CASIVGQGAGGELFF. Variable domain in full (rest from reference TRBV19 and TRBJ2-2): DGGITQSPKYLFRKEGQNVTLSCEQNLNHDAMYWYRQDPGQGLRLIYYSQIVNDFQKGDIAEGYSVSREKKESFPLTVTSAQKNPTAFYLCASIVGQGAGGELFFGEGSRLTVL.

This clone occurred once. This chain connects TRBV5-1 to TRBJ2-3, with a weak D call TRBD1 (5 bases). Deletions cut 4 bases from V and 4 bases from J, with 16 bases between. There are 15 residues in the CDR3. Germline CDR1 reads SGHRS; CDR2 reads YFSETQ. CDR3 DNA: TGCGCCAGCAGCCAGTCCGGACATATGGCAGATACGCAGTATTTT. Protein sequence: CASSQSGHMADTQYF.

This clone showed up just once. The V call is TRBV24-1, the J call TRBJ2-1; TRBD2 matches at 8 bases. The CDR3 spans 13 residues. V trimming: 9 bases; J trimming: 5 bases; junction bases outside the gene matches: 5. From germline, CDR1 is KGHDR and CDR2 SFDVKD. CDR3: CATGSGGNNEQFF. CDR3 DNA sequence: TGTGCCACCGGCTCGGGGGGGAACAATGAGCAGTTCTTC.

V and J are TRBV20-1 and TRBJ2-3; 7 bases fit TRBD2. The CDR3 consists of 14 residues. V lost 3 bases, J lost 4 bases, and 7 bases stayed unmatched. CDR1 DFQATT and CDR2 SNEGSKA come from the germline V gene (reference sequence). The CDR3 reads CSASEAGKADTQYF. CDR3 nucleotides: TGCAGTGCTAGTGAAGCGGGGAAGGCAGATACGCAGTATTTT.

This chain joins TRBV5-1 and TRBJ2-6, with TRBD1 as a possible D gene (6 bases). Trimming stripped 0 bases from V and 0 bases from J, with 7 bases between. The CDR3 runs 16 residues. The germline CDR1 and CDR2 sequences are SGHRS and YFSETQ. The CDR3 nucleotides are TGCGCCAGCAGCTTGGAGGGGGTCTCTGGGGCCAACGTCCTGACTTTC. Its protein is CASSLEGVSGANVLTF. Supplemented by reference TRBV5-1 and TRBJ2-6, the full variable domain reads KAGVTQTPRYLIKTRGQQVTLSCSPISGHRSVSWYQQTPGQGLQFLFEYFSETQRNKGNFPGRFSGRQFSNSRSEMNVSTLELGDSALYLCASSLEGVSGANVLTFGAGSRLTVL.

V gene TRBV9 combines with J gene TRBJ2-7; a weak D match, TRBD1 (5 bases). The ends were cut back, 2 bases at V and 3 bases at J, with 12 bases in the middle. Germline V gives CDR1 SGDLS, CDR2 YYNGEE. The length of the CDR3 is 14 residues. The CDR3 protein is CASSVSGNNYEQYF. As DNA, the CDR3 is TGTGCCAGCAGCGTGTCAGGGAACAACTACGAGCAGTACTTC.

CDR3 in DNA: TGTGCCAGCAGTGAATCACAGGGGCCAAAACAGTTCTTC. Residues: CASSESQGPKQFF. This chain connects TRBV2 to TRBJ2-1; 7 bases align to TRBD1. This CDR3 has 13 residues. With V trimmed by 2 bases and J by 13 bases, 8 bases remained unmatched. The germline CDR1 and CDR2 sequences are SNHLY and FYNNEI. The full variable domain, rest sourced from reference TRBV2 and TRBJ2-1, is EPEVTQTPSHQVTQMGQEVILRCVPISNHLYFYWYRQILGQKVEFLVSFYNNEISEKSEIFDDQFSVERPDGSNFTLKIRSTKLEDSAMYFCASSESQGPKQFFGPGTRLTVL.

This clone was seen a few times. V usage is TRBV19 and J usage is TRBJ2-7; tentative D call: TRBD2 (5 bases). The germline V gene encodes CDR1 LNHDA and CDR2 SQIVND (reference sequence). The CDR3 totals 13 residues. The V gene lost 7 bases and the J gene lost 4 bases, with 14 bases spanning the gap. The chain's CDR3 is CASTRGMAYEQYF. CDR3 bases: TGTGCCAGTACCCGGGGAATGGCGTACGAGCAGTACTTC.

This chain joins TRBV5-6 and TRBJ2-5, with a weak D call TRBD2 (6 bases). Germline V lookup: CDR1 SGHDT, CDR2 YYEEEE. V lost 2 bases and J 6 bases, leaving 20 bases between the germline ends. This CDR3 spans 16 amino acids. CDR3 residues: CASSLIGGDSRKTQYF. The CDR3, as DNA: TGTGCCAGCAGCTTAATTGGCGGGGATTCCAGGAAGACCCAGTACTTC.

The table lists this clone with a count of one. This same CDR3 is encoded by further DNA sequences in the sample. The gene calls are TRBV2 and TRBJ1-2, with a tentative D call TRBD1 (5 bases). Germline CDR1 is SNHLY and CDR2 is FYNNEI. V lost 4 bases, J lost 3 bases, and 9 bases lay in between. The CDR3 covers 13 residues. The CDR3 region is CASSAGGYYGYTF. Written as DNA, the CDR3 is TGTGCCAGCAGTGCCGGGGGGTACTATGGCTACACCTTC.

This clone was counted a single time. J is TRBJ2-1 and V is TRBV11-2; TRBD2 agrees at 8 bases. The ends lost 4 bases at V and 3 bases at J; junction bases unmatched: 5. CDR1 SGHAT and CDR2 FQNNGV come from the germline V gene. This CDR3 has 15 amino acids. The CDR3 bases are TGTGCCAGCAGCTCCTCCGGGGGGGGCTACAATGAGCAGTTCTTC. The encoded protein is CASSSSGGGYNEQFF. Filled out from reference TRBV11-2 and TRBJ2-1, the complete variable domain reads EAGVAQSPRYKIIEKRQSVAFWCNPISGHATLYWYQQILGQGPKLLIQFQNNGVVDDSQLPKDRFSAERLKGVDSTLKIQPAKLEDSAVYLCASSSSGGGYNEQFFGPGTRLTVL.

The chain is built from TRBV19 and TRBJ1-4, with 7 bases lining up with TRBD1. J gave up 4 bases and V 6 bases, and 2 bases lay outside the gene matches. The CDR3 is 13 amino acids. CDR1 is LNHDA and CDR2 is SQIVND in the germline V gene (reference sequence). In nucleotides, the CDR3 is TGTGCCAGTAGAGGGACAGATAATGAAAAACTGTTTTTT. It yields the protein CASRGTDNEKLFF.

V and J are TRBV24-1 and TRBJ2-1, with a weak D call TRBD2 (5 bases). V lost 5 bases, J lost 10 bases, and 8 bases lay in between. Germline CDR1 is KGHDR and CDR2 is SFDVKD. The CDR3 sequence is 11 residues long. The CDR3 region is CATSGSGEQFF. CDR3 sequence (DNA): TGTGCCACCAGTGGGTCGGGGGAGCAGTTCTTC.

The chain recombines TRBV7-9 with TRBJ1-2, with TRBD1 as a possible D gene (5 bases). The V end was cut by 2 bases, the J end by 2 bases, with 6 bases between. The CDR3 sequence is 13 residues long. Germline-derived CDR1 and CDR2 are SEHNR and FQNEAQ (reference sequence). The CDR3 loop is CASSLQGNYGYTF. CDR3 DNA sequence: TGTGCCAGCAGCTTACAGGGCAACTATGGCTACACCTTC. Looking up the rest from reference TRBV7-9 and TRBJ1-2 gives the full variable domain: DTGVSQNPRHKITKRGQNVTFRCDPISEHNRLYWYRQTLGQGPEFLTYFQNEAQLEKSRLLSDRFSAERPKGSFSTLEIQRTEQGDSAMYLCASSLQGNYGYTFGSGTRLTVV.

This sequence joins TRBV18 and TRBJ1-6; D remains unclear. V lost 2 bases to trimming and J lost 8 bases, with 13 bases between them. This CDR3 is built from 15 residues. Germline CDR1 KGHSH, CDR2 LQKENI. The CDR3 is CASSPESAADSPLHF. CDR3 DNA: TGTGCCAGCTCACCAGAGTCGGCGGCAGATTCACCCCTCCACTTT.

CDR3 protein: CASSLAAGMNTEAFF. The CDR3 nucleotides read TGCGCCAGCAGCTTGGCCGCAGGGATGAACACTGAAGCTTTCTTT. The V call is TRBV5-1, the J call TRBJ1-1, with D maybe TRBD1 (5 bases). CDR1 and CDR2 (germline): SGHRS, YFSETQ. V was cut by 0 bases and J by 0 bases, with 9 bases left in between. CDR3 size: 15 residues.

This clone was counted only a few times. The V call is TRBV6-2 or TRBV6-3, the J call TRBJ1-1; 9 positions agree with TRBD1. The germline gives CDR1 MNHEY, CDR2 SVGEGT. After removal of 6 bases from V and 0 bases from J, the junction contained 8 bases not matched to a gene. The CDR3 has 16 amino acids. The CDR3 loop reads CASSRDRALLNTEAFF. CDR3 coding DNA: TGTGCCAGCAGCCGGGACAGGGCTCTTTTGAACACTGAAGCTTTCTTT.

This clone showed up just once. CDR3 protein: CASSLWGRRETQYF. In DNA form, the CDR3 reads TGTGCCAGCAGCCTTTGGGGCCGTCGGGAGACCCAGTACTTC. The chain recombines TRBV7-7 with TRBJ2-5; a possible D gene is TRBD1 (5 bases). Germline CDR1 reads SSHAT; CDR2 reads FNYEAQ (reference sequence). V was trimmed by 5 bases and J by 5 bases, leaving 15 bases between them. This CDR3 has 14 amino acids.

V is TRBV7-2 and J is TRBJ2-1; D might be TRBD1 (6 bases). V was cut by 5 bases and J by 7 bases, with 24 bases left in between. This CDR3 region has 17 residues. Looked up from germline, CDR1 is SGHTA and CDR2 is FQGNSA. The CDR3 sequence: CASSQRALRGSTNEQFF. CDR3 nucleotides: TGTGCCAGCAGCCAGCGCGCCCTCAGGGGCTCAACGAATGAGCAGTTCTTC.

The V and J genes are TRBV19 and TRBJ1-2; D not certain. This CDR3 contains 12 residues. In germline, CDR1 is LNHDA, CDR2 SQIVND (reference sequence). The V end lost 2 bases, the J end lost 7 bases, and 8 bases lay between the germline ends. The CDR3 DNA reads as TGTGCCAGTAGTATAACGCGGGGTGGCTACACCTTC. Translation: CASSITRGGYTF. The variable domain in full, completed from reference TRBV19 and TRBJ1-2, reads DGGITQSPKYLFRKEGQNVTLSCEQNLNHDAMYWYRQDPGQGLRLIYYSQIVNDFQKGDIAEGYSVSREKKESFPLTVTSAQKNPTAFYLCASSITRGGYTFGSGTRLTVV.

This clone has just a few counts. The rearrangement uses TRBV18 and TRBJ2-1, with 10 bases identical to TRBD2. Germline V gene sequence: CDR1 KGHSH, CDR2 LQKENI. V shed 3 bases, J shed 0 bases, and the junction held 8 bases outside the gene matches. The CDR3 spans 18 residues. The CDR3 DNA reads as TGTGCCAGCTCACCTTTCCTAGCGGGGGAATACTCCTACAATGAGCAGTTCTTC. Protein sequence: CASSPFLAGEYSYNEQFF.